The clone carrying this TCR beta chain was counted once. Everyone who gave samples was a healthy Caucasian. TCRdb ran MiXCR on the 5' RACE reads and lists one entry per CDR3 protein. The table lists 500,000 to 650,000 distinct CDR3 sequences, about 7.6% of them singletons. V was pared by 7 bases and J by 4 bases, with 13 bases between. The CDR3 spans 14 residues. Germline V gives CDR1 MDHEN, CDR2 SYDVKM. The sample belongs to a study of identical twins. These same data were also listed under a study on yellow fever vaccine responses in identical twins.

Sequences were obtained from PBMCs. The rearrangement joins TRBV28 to TRBJ2-2, with D possibly matching TRBD1 (6 bases). The sequence was obtained from a woman aged 18-29 years in good health. CDR3 in DNA: TGTGCCAGCACCATCCAGGGGCTCACCGGGGAGCTGTTTTTT. Amino acid sequence: CASTIQGLTGELFF.